This T cell receptor beta chain was recorded in a study of blood T cell repertoires in COVID-19. On the study more broadly: Donors in the United States, Italy and Spain gave samples during acute or convalescent COVID-19.

Per the original data handling: Scientists estimated how many nucleated cells there were by amplifying reference gene primers. Produced via immunoSEQ multiplex PCR; TCRdb's table is partial and in-frame only. Clone size and V and J calls were adopted from that table, with D and trimming inferred from the DNA. The table shows about 180,000 clones, with around four fifths occurring only once. V gave up 10 bases and J gave up 0 bases, with 9 bases separating them. Germline CDR1 reads LNHDA; CDR2 reads SQIVND (reference sequence). This CDR3 has 12 amino acids. All recovered Cohort 3 donors got two negative PCRs, got clearance, or saw symptom resolution.

The sample taken for sequencing was PBMCs or T cells enriched from blood (not recorded which). V is TRBV19 and J is TRBJ1-1; the D is unclear. This clonotype originated in a woman aged 45-59 years who had recovered from COVID-19. CDR3 nucleotides: TGTGCCACCGGAGAGTTGAACACTGAAGCTTTCTTT. As protein: CATGELNTEAFF.